This TCR beta chain was found in a study of memory CD4+ T cells and cytomegalovirus serostatus (dated by TCRdb to about 2019). Looking at the study overall: A total of roughly 33 healthy Belgian adults, of whom 9 were CMV seropositive and 24 were CMV seronegative, were included in the cohort. To replicate a published TCR-based CMV serostatus classifier, the researchers sequenced the CD4+ memory TCRbeta repertoires of a Belgian cohort whose cytomegalovirus serostatus was known.

General findings and caveats noted by the study authors: Of about 180 previously reported CMV-associated TCRbeta sequences, 67 appeared in the CD4+ memory repertoires, each in one to five individuals. CMV serostatus prediction reached a median bootstrapped AUC of roughly 0.96 with the original framework and 0.91 with a US-trained random forest. Only CD4+CD45RO+ memory cells were sequenced, in contrast to the original study, which included naive and memory CD4+ and CD8+ populations. A median bootstrapped AUC of about 0.95 with a 95% CI of 0.76-1.00 was achieved on the Belgian cohort by the original-framework classifier. The results were read as suggesting that the CMV-associated TCR signature is, for the most part, present in the CD4+ memory repertoire.

Genomic DNA was extracted from sorted cells with the Quick-DNA Microprep Kit. TCRbeta DNA was amplified with the immunoSEQ hsTCRbeta kit following the manufacturer's protocol. An Illumina MiSeq instrument was used to sequence the TCRbeta libraries. Regarding the original processing steps: Removing out-of-frame sequences left 2,204,828 distinct TCRbeta sequences, an average of about 73,000 per individual. Two values were used to score each individual: the count of 150 to 200 previously reported CMV-associated TCRbeta sequences and the total count of productive distinct TCRbeta sequences. A beta-binomial model was reimplemented in Python, and random forests from scikit-learn, run with default parameters, were trained on data from the US cohort. Classifier performance on the Belgian cohort was summarized as median AUC with percentile confidence intervals over 10,000 bootstrap iterations. TCRdb mirrors the immuneACCESS table, restricted to in-frame sequences. Some clones are absent from its copies; in checked studies, under half trace to an unresolved V gene, and the reason for the others is unknown. V, J and clone size reflect that table, while D and trimming were determined from the DNA. The table for this sample lists around 60,000 clones; 82% of them were counted only once. The ten largest clones capture about 0.51% of the sample.

A FACSAria II was used to sort memory CD4+ T cells, defined as single viable CD3+CD4+CD8-CD45RO+ cells. CMV serostatus was determined with a Roche Elecsys assay detecting serum IgG against CMV pp150, pp28, p38 and p52. Once the samples were thawed, total CD4+ T cells were enriched through positive selection using CD4 magnetic microbeads. The samples came from a different study that was designed specifically to examine the CD4+ T cell memory repertoire. Peripheral blood mononuclear cells were isolated and cryopreserved according to standard operating procedures, and serum was stored at -80 degrees C. The staining relied on CD3-PerCP (BW264/56), CD4-APC (RPA-T4), CD45RO-PE (UCHT1) and CD8-Pacific Orange (3B5) antibodies, and Sytox blue was used to exclude non-viable cells. Per the germline V gene, KGHSH is the CDR1 and LQKENI is the CDR2. The V end loses 0 bases and the J end loses 6 bases, and a stretch of 16 bases separates them. The CDR3 goes from the cysteine to the phenylalanine over 16 residues. Solely the CDR3 DNA is kept, with 48 bases framed from the first base.

In the case of this clone: The target of this receptor is not known. Base qualities are not provided; no much larger clone lies one nucleotide away.

The sequence is built from TRBV18 and TRBJ2-3, with the D segment identity uncertain. This receptor was obtained from an adult in good health and CMV-seronegative. Some clones in this sample may be carry-over from other donors' samples. The sample consisted of memory CD4+ T cells from blood. The CDR3 region reads CASSPPISGRSDTQYF. The sequenced DNA is TGTGCCAGCTCACCACCGATAAGTGGGCGGTCCGATACGCAGTATTTT.